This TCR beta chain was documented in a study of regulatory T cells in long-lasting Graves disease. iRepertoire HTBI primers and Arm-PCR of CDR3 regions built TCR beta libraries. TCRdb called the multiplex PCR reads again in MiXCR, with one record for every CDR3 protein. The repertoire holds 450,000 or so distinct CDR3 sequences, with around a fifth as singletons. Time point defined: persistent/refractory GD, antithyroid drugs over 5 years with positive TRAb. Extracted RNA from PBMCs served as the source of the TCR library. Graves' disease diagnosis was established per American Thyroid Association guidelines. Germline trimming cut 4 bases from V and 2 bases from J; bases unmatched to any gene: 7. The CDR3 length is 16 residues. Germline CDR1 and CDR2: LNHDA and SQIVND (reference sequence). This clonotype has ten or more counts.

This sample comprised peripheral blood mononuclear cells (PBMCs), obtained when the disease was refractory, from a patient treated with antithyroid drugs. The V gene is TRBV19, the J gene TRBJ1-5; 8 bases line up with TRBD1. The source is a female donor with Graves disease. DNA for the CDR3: TGTGCCAGTAGTAACGACAGGGGCGGAGGCAATCAGCCCCAGCATTTT. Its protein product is CASSNDRGGGNQPQHF.